Sequencing of this T cell receptor beta chain was carried out in a study of shared clonotypes between healthy human individuals. Study as a whole: The donor group consisted of a couple of women and three men, aged 18 to 49.

Germline CDR1 is WNHNN and CDR2 is SYGVQD (reference sequence). J gave up 3 bases and V 6 bases, and 2 bases lay outside the gene matches. The CDR3 is 14 amino acids. Clones were sequenced by immunoSEQ multiplex PCR, and TCRdb holds only the in-frame ones, with some missing. The table has around 2.5 million clones, under 95% seen once. The table lists this clone with a count of one. Its target is unknown. Study-level findings and limits: With several donors compared, approximately 5% of naive CD4 clonotypes were shared. Sample collection involved blood only; tissue repertoires are likely different.

The receptor was isolated from a man younger than 35 in good health. Some clones in this sample may be carry-over from other donors' samples. This chain uses TRBV10-1 with TRBJ1-5; TRBD1 agrees at 10 bases. Material: naive CD4+ T cells from PBMCs. The subset: CD45RA+ positively selected. The CDR3 DNA follows: TGCGCCAGCAGGGGACAGGGGCCCAATCAGCCCCAGCATTTT. The encoded protein is CASRGQGPNQPQHF.